This TCR beta chain derives from a study of CXCR3-negative and CXCR3-positive naive CD8 T cells. Regarding the study as a whole: CXCR3-positive naive cells carried more hydrophobic TRB CDR3s than CXCR3-negative naive cells did. Naive subsets were similarly diverse, while memory CD8+ repertoires were much less diverse. CXCR3-negative and CXCR3-positive naive cells shared comparable TRBV-TRBJ usage, but memory cells did not.

This clonotype is deemed medium-sized (0.01 to 0.1%) by its frequency. Its matching antigen is unknown. Libraries of TRB cDNA were made by 5' RACE and carried UMIs. TCRdb reprocessed the 5' RACE reads, keeping one entry per CDR3 protein, no DNA. The data show 4,000 to 6,000 distinct CDR3 sequences, and the top ten clones hold about 2.5%. The naive CD8+ gate required CD45RO-CCR7+CD27+CD95- phenotype. The sequence came from a human donor in good health. Some clones in this sample may be carry-over from other donors' samples. Sequenced input: naive CXCR3+ CD8+ T cells from blood. Subset meaning: CD45RO-CCR7+CD27+CD95- naive CD8+ T cells expressing CXCR3 (TNR3+).

CDR3 region: CSAPSPGLVARTDTQYF. The chain combines TRBV20-1 with TRBJ2-3; checking the TCRdb D call of TRBD2 is not possible without DNA. Germline V CDR1 and CDR2: DFQATT, SNEGSKA (reference sequence). CDR3 length: 17 amino acids.